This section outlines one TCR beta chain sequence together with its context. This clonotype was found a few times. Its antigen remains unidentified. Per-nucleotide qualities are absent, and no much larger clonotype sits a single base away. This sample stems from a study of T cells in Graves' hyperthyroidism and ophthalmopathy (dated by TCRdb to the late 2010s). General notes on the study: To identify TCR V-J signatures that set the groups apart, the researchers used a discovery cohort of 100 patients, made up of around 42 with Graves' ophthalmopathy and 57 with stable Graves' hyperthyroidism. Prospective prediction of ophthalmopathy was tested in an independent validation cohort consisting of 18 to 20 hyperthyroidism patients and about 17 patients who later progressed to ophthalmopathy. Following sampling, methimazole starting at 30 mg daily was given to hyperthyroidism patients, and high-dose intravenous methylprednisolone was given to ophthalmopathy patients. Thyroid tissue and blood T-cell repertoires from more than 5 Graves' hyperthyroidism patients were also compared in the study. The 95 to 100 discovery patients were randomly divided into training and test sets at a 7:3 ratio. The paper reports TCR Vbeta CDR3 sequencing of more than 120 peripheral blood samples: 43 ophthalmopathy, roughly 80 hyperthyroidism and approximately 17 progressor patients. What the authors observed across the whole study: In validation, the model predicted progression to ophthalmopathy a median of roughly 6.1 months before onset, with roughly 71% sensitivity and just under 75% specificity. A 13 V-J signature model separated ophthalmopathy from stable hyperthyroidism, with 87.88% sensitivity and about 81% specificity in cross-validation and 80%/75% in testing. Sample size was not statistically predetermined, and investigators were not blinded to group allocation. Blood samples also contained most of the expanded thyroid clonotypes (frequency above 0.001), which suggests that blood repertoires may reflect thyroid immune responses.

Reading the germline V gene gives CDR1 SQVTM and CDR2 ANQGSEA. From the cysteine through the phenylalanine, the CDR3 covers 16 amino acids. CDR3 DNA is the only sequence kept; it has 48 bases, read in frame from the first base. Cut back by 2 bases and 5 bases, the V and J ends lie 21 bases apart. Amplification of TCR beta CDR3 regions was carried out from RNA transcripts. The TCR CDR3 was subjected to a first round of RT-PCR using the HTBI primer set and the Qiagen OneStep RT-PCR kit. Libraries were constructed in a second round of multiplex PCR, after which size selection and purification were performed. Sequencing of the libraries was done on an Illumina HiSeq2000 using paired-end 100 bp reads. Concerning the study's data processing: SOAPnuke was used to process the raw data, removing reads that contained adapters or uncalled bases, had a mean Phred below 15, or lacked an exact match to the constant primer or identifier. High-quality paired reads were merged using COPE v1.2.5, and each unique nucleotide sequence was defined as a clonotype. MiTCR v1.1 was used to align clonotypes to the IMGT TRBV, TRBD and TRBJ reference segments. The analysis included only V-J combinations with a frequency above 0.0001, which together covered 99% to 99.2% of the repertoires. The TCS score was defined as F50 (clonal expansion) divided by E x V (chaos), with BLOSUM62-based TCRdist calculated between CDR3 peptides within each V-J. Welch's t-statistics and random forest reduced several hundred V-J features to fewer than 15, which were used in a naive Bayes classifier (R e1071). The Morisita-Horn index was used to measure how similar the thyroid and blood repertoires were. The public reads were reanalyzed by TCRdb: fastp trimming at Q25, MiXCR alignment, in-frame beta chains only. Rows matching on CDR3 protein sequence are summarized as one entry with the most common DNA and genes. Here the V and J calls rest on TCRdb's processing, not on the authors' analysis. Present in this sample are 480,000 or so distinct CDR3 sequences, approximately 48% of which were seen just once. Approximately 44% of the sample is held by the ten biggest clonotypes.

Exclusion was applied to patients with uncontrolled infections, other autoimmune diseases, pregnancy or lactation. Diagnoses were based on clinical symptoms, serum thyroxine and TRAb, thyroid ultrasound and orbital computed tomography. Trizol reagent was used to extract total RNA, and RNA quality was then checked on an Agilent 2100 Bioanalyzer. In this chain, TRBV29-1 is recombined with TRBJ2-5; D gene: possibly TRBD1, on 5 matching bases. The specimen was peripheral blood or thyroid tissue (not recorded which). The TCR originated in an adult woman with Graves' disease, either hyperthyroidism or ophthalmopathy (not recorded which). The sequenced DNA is TGCAGCGTTGAATCGGGCTTAGCAGGGTATGGGGAGACCCAGTACTTC. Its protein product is CSVESGLAGYGETQYF. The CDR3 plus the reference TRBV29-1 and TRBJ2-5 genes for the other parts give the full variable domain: SAVISQKPSRDICQRGTSLTIQCQVDSQVTMMFWYRQQPGQSLTLIATANQGSEATYESGFVIDKFPISRPNLTFSTLTVSNMSPEDSSIYLCSVESGLAGYGETQYFGPGTRLLVL.